This T cell receptor (beta chain) was identified in a study of blood T cells in healthy people across ages. Study-wide results and limits: PBMCs left unsorted prevented a conclusive naive versus antigen-experienced comparison. Per million T cells, TCR beta diversity dropped about linearly as age rose.

A second PCR, run for about 7 to 11 cycles, used a sample-barcoded 5' primer plus a J-beta primer mix. TCRdb analysed the 5' RACE reads with MiXCR anew, one entry per CDR3 protein. The sample has fewer than 900,000 distinct CDR3 sequences, roughly 47% seen once; the top ten hold roughly 20%. The V gene lost 5 bases and the J gene lost 8 bases, with 8 bases spanning the gap. The CDR3 covers 10 residues. Germline V CDR1 and CDR2: DFQATT, SNEGSKA (reference sequence). Donor samples were obtained from healthy Caucasian individuals from Russia, aged 6 to 90. Drawing of peripheral blood yielded about 9.8 milliliters from each donor. This clonotype was found once. As yet, its antigen is unknown.

This sequence was found in a woman aged 55 to 70 in good health. V usage is TRBV20-1 and J usage is TRBJ2-3, with unresolved D. The sequencing sample was made of blood. CDR3 residues: CSAQSGTQYF. CDR3 nucleotide sequence: TGCAGTGCTCAATCAGGTACGCAGTATTTT.